This T cell receptor beta chain appears in the sequencing data of a study of shared clonotypes between healthy human individuals (dated by TCRdb to the early 2020s). Concerning the study at large: A couple of women and a few men aged 18 to 49 years were included in the cohort. For each donor, CD4 naive and CD4 memory were each run on three plates, CD8 naive on two plates, and CD8 memory on one plate. The study deeply sequenced blood TCR repertoires of five healthy adults to estimate repertoire size and the extent of clonotype sharing between individuals. Libraries were prepared and TCR repertoires were sequenced by different laboratories using diverse techniques, in order to increase sequencing depth and limit assay-specific biases. Between about 0.94 and 10 billion PBMCs per donor were obtained by leukapheresis. Overall study outcomes, separate from this receptor: The genetic and exposure-history diversity represented was limited by the small number of donors. Sampling was restricted to blood, and TCR repertoires in tissue are likely to differ from TCR repertoires in blood. Across a few donors, roughly 5.4% of naive CD4, 3% to 3.5% of naive CD8, approximately 2.5% of memory CD4, and approximately 0.42% of memory CD8 clonotypes were shared. Compared with non-shared clonotypes, the clonotypes found in all four sorted-subset donors had higher generation probabilities. Naive subsets generally had larger estimated clonotype richness than memory subsets did. Even with the large sequencing depth, rarefaction of the sorted-subset datasets indicated that sequencing was incomplete. Pairwise subsampling led to the expectation that sequencing depth would affect the degree of clonotype sharing among donors.

Regarding this clone: The antigen it binds to is not known. Base qualities are not recorded, but no much larger clone differs from it by a single base.

Using the deep immunoSEQ assay, multiplex PCR amplified TCR CDR3 regions from genomic DNA. For each cell subset, the extracted genomic DNA was distributed evenly across all wells of several immunoSEQ 96-well plates, and each plate served as one replicate. Each replicate PCR for sorted subsets received approximately 200 ng genomic DNA, equal to about 30,000 T cell genomes. Purified libraries were measured with a Qubit 3.0 fluorometer, size-checked on a Bioanalyzer 2100, and measured again with the KAPA Library Quantification kit. Every immunoSEQ 96-well plate was sequenced on a dedicated single-read 150-cycle Illumina NextSeq 550 flow cell. The original methods were these. Because only junctional sequences without quality scores were contained in the immunoSEQ output, filtering matching that applied to full-length reads could not be performed. Sequences were annotated with PyIR, a Python wrapper for IgBLAST v1.9, and V/J genes and CDR3 were assigned using IMGT germline references. Reads were removed for weak V/J assignments (E-value above 1e-6), missing CDR3, stop codons, out-of-frame junctions, or ambiguous translated residues. V3J clonotypes were defined as sequences sharing the same inferred V gene, J gene, and CDR3 amino acid sequence. The percentage overlap between two repertoires was calculated by dividing the number of shared unique clonotypes by the size of the smaller repertoire. Repertoire richness was assessed with RTK rarefaction, the Chao1 estimator, and Recon v2.1 estimates of unobserved clonotypes. OLGA was used to compute generation probabilities for all TCRbeta clonotypes that the gDNA method yielded from a handful of donors. TCRdb holds this immuneACCESS table with in-frame rearrangements only. Some clones are missing; in checked studies, unresolved V genes explain under half, and the rest has no known cause. That table gives V, J and clone size, and the DNA gave D and trimming. Within this sample are 650,000 to 800,000 clones, with about 90% of them counted one time only. 24% of the sample is in the top ten clones.

CD8 naive samples consisted of CD45RO-negative cells that were positively selected for CCR7, yielding a CD45RA+CCR7+ population without TemRA cells. The donors were healthy, HIV-negative adults who had no recently reported acute infections or vaccinations. Every donor was a Caucasian adult living in Nashville, Tennessee, USA. Blood was obtained by leukapheresis, after which PBMCs were separated by Ficoll-Histopaque density gradient centrifugation and cryopreserved in liquid nitrogen vapor phase. Analytical flow cytometry was used to check the purity and quantity of every magnetically sorted T cell population. From each sorted fraction, genomic DNA was isolated and quantified by UV absorbance on a Nanodrop 2000c. The sequence was obtained from a man aged 25 to 40 in good health. Input material: naive CD8+ T cells sorted from blood. The sample's cell subset or site label, decoded: CD45RA+CCR7+.

In nucleotides, the sequence is TGTGCTAGTGGCCTTGACAGGGCAGTCTACAATGAGCAGTTCTTC. Translated, this gives CASGLDRAVYNEQFF. Recombination linked TRBV12-5 to TRBJ2-1; TRBD1 lines up with 7 middle nucleotides. The V end gives up 6 bases and the J end 3 bases, leaving 8 bases in the junction not matched to a gene. From the cysteine up to the phenylalanine, the CDR3 has a length of 15 residues. The only DNA kept is the CDR3, 45 bases in frame from the first base. From the germline V gene, CDR1 is LGHNT and CDR2 is FRNRAP.